These 12 T cell receptor beta chains share one sample of origin, sequenced in a study of Ad26.COV2.S vaccination and SARS-CoV-2 variants. The treatment: around 19 received Ad26.COV2.S at low or high dose, single or two shots; about 5 received placebo; per-sample allocation not given. Samples were taken on day 63 after the first vaccine or placebo injection. Repertoires were generated with immunoSEQ multiplex PCR, while TCRdb's copy carries only in-frame clones and drops some. Of about 400,000 clones listed, approximately 90% were seen once; the top ten hold 1.5% to 2%. The source material was peripheral blood, sampled in a trial of Ad26.COV2.S vaccine versus placebo. The receptors stem from a person aged 18-60 years who received the Ad26.COV2.S COVID-19 vaccine or a placebo.

The genes are TRBV29-1 and TRBJ2-7; 9 nucleotides line up with TRBD1. The germline V gene encodes CDR1 SQVTM and CDR2 ANQGSEA. CDR3 length equals 14 residues. V lost 3 bases, J lost 3 bases, and 6 bases stayed unmatched. This chain's CDR3 is CSVELTDRGYEQYF. In DNA form, the CDR3 reads TGCAGCGTTGAGCTCACGGACAGGGGCTACGAGCAGTACTTC.

This chain joins TRBV6-6 and TRBJ1-2, with D perhaps TRBD1 (6 bases). Germline values: CDR1 MNHNY, CDR2 SVGAGI (reference sequence). Trimming left V 0 bases short and J 5 bases short, with 13 bases between. The CDR3 has 15 residues. The CDR3 sequence is CASSYSTGANYGYTF. The CDR3 DNA sequence: TGTGCCAGCAGTTACTCAACGGGGGCGAATTATGGCTACACCTTC.

The chain uses TRBV19 and TRBJ2-7; D is possibly TRBD1 (5 bases). Germline V gene sequence: CDR1 LNHDA, CDR2 SQIVND (reference sequence). The length of the CDR3 is 12 residues. V was trimmed by 3 bases and J by 5 bases, leaving 8 bases between them. The CDR3 region has the DNA TGTGCCAGTAGTATGACAGTCCACGAGCAGTACTTC. Protein: CASSMTVHEQYF.

V is TRBV5-6 and J is TRBJ2-7; 8 bases map to TRBD2. The junction had 2 bases not matched to a gene; V was cut back by 0 bases and J by 3 bases. CDR1 and CDR2 (germline): SGHDT, YYEEEE. The CDR3 is made up of 14 amino acids. The CDR3 DNA reads as TGTGCCAGCAGCTTGGCTAGCGGGCACTACGAGCAGTACTTC. Residues: CASSLASGHYEQYF.

DNA of the CDR3: TGTGCCACCAGCAGAGATCAGGACAGAGCCCGCTCTGGGGCCAACGTCCTGACTTTC. It codes for CATSRDQDRARSGANVLTF. The V call is TRBV15, the J call TRBJ2-6, with D perhaps TRBD1 (6 bases). This CDR3 has 19 residues. Trimming shortened V by 0 bases and J by 0 bases, and 15 bases separated the two germline ends. In germline, CDR1 is LNHNV, CDR2 YYDKDF (reference sequence).

The rearrangement uses TRBV7-2 and TRBJ2-7, with D perhaps assigned TRBD1 or TRBD2 (5 bases each). Germline values: CDR1 SGHTA, CDR2 FQGNSA. The V and J ends lost 3 bases and 4 bases respectively, with 16 bases between them. The CDR3 runs 15 residues. CDR3 DNA sequence: TGTGCCAGCAGCTTTTTCCCCCAGGGAGTGTACGAGCAGTACTTC. It encodes CASSFFPQGVYEQYF.

The V and J genes are TRBV5-4 and TRBJ2-1, with D possibly TRBD1 on 5 matching bases. V lost 2 bases to trimming and J lost 5 bases, with 14 bases between them. CDR1 and CDR2 from the germline V gene are SGHNT and YYREEE (reference sequence). CDR3 length: 15 residues. CDR3 sequence: CASSLSPTVNNEQFF. CDR3 in DNA: TGTGCCAGCAGCTTATCCCCGACAGTGAACAATGAGCAGTTCTTC.

The chain joins TRBV20-1 to TRBJ2-7; possibly TRBD2 for D (5 bases). Trimming shortened V by 1 base and J by 7 bases, and 8 bases separated the two germline ends. Germline CDR1 is DFQATT and CDR2 is SNEGSKA (reference sequence). CDR3 size: 11 residues. The CDR3 DNA reads as TGCAGTGCTAGAGTCGGGGATGAGCAGTACTTC. Translated: CSARVGDEQYF.

The CDR3, as DNA: TGTGCCAGCACAATGCTCCCCTTATATGGCTACACCTTC. Protein: CASTMLPLYGYTF. The V and J genes are TRBV28 and TRBJ1-2; D gene uncertain. Trimming removed 7 bases from V and 5 bases from J, with 14 bases in between. Germline V gives CDR1 MDHEN, CDR2 SYDVKM. The CDR3 spans 13 residues.

The chain is built from TRBV9 and TRBJ1-6; D not resolved. Germline V lookup: CDR1 SGDLS, CDR2 YYNGEE. The V end lost 4 bases, the J end lost 7 bases, and 12 bases lay between the germline ends. The CDR3 is made up of 14 amino acids. CDR3 region: CASSKKAVNSPLHF. The DNA for the CDR3 is TGTGCCAGCAGCAAGAAAGCAGTGAATTCACCCCTCCACTTT.

This clone was recorded once. This chain connects TRBV4-1 to TRBJ2-1, with TRBD1 identical over 7 bases. The germline gives CDR1 MGHRA, CDR2 YSYEKL. V was pared by 0 bases and J by 9 bases, with 14 bases of the junction left unmatched. CDR3 length: 17 amino acids. For the CDR3, the DNA is TGCGCCAGCAGCCAAGATGTTGTAGGACAGGCATCTGGTGAGCAGTTCTTC. Amino acids: CASSQDVVGQASGEQFF.

The rearrangement joins TRBV6-2 or TRBV6-3 to TRBJ2-4; TRBD1 aligns across 7 bases. CDR3 length equals 18 residues. CDR1 and CDR2 (germline): MNHEY, SVGEGT. The V and J ends lost 2 bases and 7 bases, in that order; junction bases with no gene match: 17. Here the CDR3 reads CASSYRSVAGTVRNIQYF. The CDR3 DNA reads as TGTGCCAGCAGTTACAGGTCAGTCGCCGGGACAGTCAGGAACATTCAGTACTTC.